The 4 T cell receptor beta chains below come from one sample, sequenced in a study of blood T cell repertoires in COVID-19. Clones were sequenced by immunoSEQ multiplex PCR, and TCRdb holds only the in-frame ones, with some missing. The sample lists 300,000 to 350,000 clones, about 90% seen once, with 2.5% to 3.5% in the top ten. Sequenced: peripheral blood. The receptors originated from a woman in her 30s with COVID-19, enrolled during active disease.

The V call is TRBV2, the J call TRBJ1-2, with 9 bases that match TRBD1. V shed 5 bases, J shed 5 bases, and the junction held 3 bases outside the gene matches. CDR1 is SNHLY and CDR2 is FYNNEI in the germline V gene. The CDR3 sequence is 13 residues long. The chain's CDR3 is CASSPGQGYGYTF. The CDR3 DNA reads as TGTGCCAGCAGTCCGGGACAGGGATATGGCTACACCTTC.

The genes are TRBV5-1 and TRBJ1-2; D is undetermined. The germline CDR1 and CDR2 sequences are SGHRS and YFSETQ. The CDR3 runs 15 residues. The V end was cut by 1 base, the J end by 2 bases, with 12 bases between. In nucleotides, the CDR3 is TGCGCCAGCAGCTTGTCGGTTACGGGGAACTATGGCTACACCTTC. It translates to CASSLSVTGNYGYTF. Full variable domain (remainder filled in from reference TRBV5-1 and TRBJ1-2): KAGVTQTPRYLIKTRGQQVTLSCSPISGHRSVSWYQQTPGQGLQFLFEYFSETQRNKGNFPGRFSGRQFSNSRSEMNVSTLELGDSALYLCASSLSVTGNYGYTFGSGTRLTVV.

This clone was observed once. The gene calls are TRBV28 and TRBJ1-4; D gene ambiguous. Germline V CDR1 and CDR2: MDHEN, SYDVKM. Trimming took off 4 bases at V and 6 bases at J, with 12 bases between the two ends. The CDR3 contains 14 residues. The CDR3 here is CASSSDPGDEKLFF. The CDR3 region has the DNA TGTGCCAGCAGTTCCGACCCGGGAGATGAAAAACTGTTTTTT.

This rearrangement joins TRBV7-9 to TRBJ1-2, with 12 bases that match TRBD1. After removal of 5 bases from V and 4 bases from J, the junction contained 8 bases not matched to a gene. Germline lookup yields CDR1 SEHNR and CDR2 FQNEAQ (reference sequence). This CDR3 region has 16 residues. The CDR3 DNA reads TGTGCCAGCAGCGCGGGACAGGGGGCGCGCAGCTATGGCTACACCTTC. It translates to CASSAGQGARSYGYTF.